The 18 T cell receptor beta chains below come from one sample, sequenced in a study of T cell repertoires in cytomegalovirus infection (dated by TCRdb to the late 2010s). Sequencing was performed on an Illumina HiSeq 1500. TCRdb trimmed public reads at Q25 via fastp, called clones via MiXCR and kept in-frame beta chains. Each entry is one CDR3 protein sequence, shown with its most common DNA and genes. Recorded for this sample are around 550,000 distinct CDR3 sequences; around 27% of them occurred a single time. The ten largest clonotypes hold over 10% of the sample. The sample taken for sequencing was PBMCs. The receptor set was obtained from a human donor in good health (CMV status not recorded). Some clones in this sample may be carry-over from other donors' samples.

This clonotype was seen repeatedly, ten times or more. The chain combines TRBV12-3 or TRBV12-4 with TRBJ1-1, with D maybe TRBD1 (6 bases). This CDR3 contains 15 residues. The V end lost 6 bases, the J end lost 4 bases, and 18 bases lay between the germline ends. This CDR3 reads CASSLDIQGGTEAFF. As DNA, the CDR3 is TGTGCCAGCAGCCTAGACATACAGGGTGGCACTGAAGCTTTCTTT.

This clonotype was found a few times. The chain employs TRBV2 and TRBJ2-1, with D perhaps assigned TRBD1 or TRBD2 (7 bases each). The CDR3 totals 14 residues. Looked up from germline, CDR1 is SNHLY and CDR2 is FYNNEI. V lost 8 bases, J lost 7 bases, and 18 bases lay in between. The CDR3 sequence is CASGGRGGSNEQFF. As DNA, the CDR3 is TGTGCCAGCGGGGGCAGGGGGGGTTCGAATGAGCAGTTCTTC.

The genes are TRBV18 and TRBJ2-3, with D possibly TRBD1 on 6 matching bases. This CDR3 spans 16 amino acids. The V end lost 1 base, the J end lost 1 base, and 12 bases lay between the germline ends. CDR1 is KGHSH and CDR2 is LQKENI in the germline V gene. CDR3 coding DNA: TGTGCCAGCTCACCACGACTGAACAGGGGCACAGATACGCAGTATTTT. This gives the protein CASSPRLNRGTDTQYF.

V is TRBV24-1 and J is TRBJ1-2, with no clear D. Per the germline V gene, CDR1 is KGHDR and CDR2 is SFDVKD. Deletions cut 0 bases from V and 6 bases from J, with 7 bases between. This CDR3 is built from 13 residues. Written as DNA, the CDR3 is TGTGCCACCAGTGATTTGGGGGAGCATGGCTACACCTTC. This translates into CATSDLGEHGYTF.

This chain uses TRBV12-3 or TRBV12-4 with TRBJ1-1, with 7 positions matching TRBD1. Trimming removed 6 bases from V and 6 bases from J; junction bases left unmatched: 10. CDR3 length: 14 residues. The CDR3 DNA is TGTGCCAGCAGCCAATCCGACAGGGTAGCTGAAGCTTTCTTT. It specifies CASSQSDRVAEAFF.

The chain couples TRBV2 to TRBJ1-4; 9 bases are a match to TRBD1. Germline CDR1 SNHLY, CDR2 FYNNEI. This CDR3 has 11 amino acids. Trimming removed 5 bases from V and 13 bases from J; junction bases left unmatched: 2. The chain's CDR3 is CASSPDRGLFF. CDR3 coding DNA: TGTGCCAGCAGTCCGGACAGGGGACTGTTTTTT.

This clonotype was seen more than once but under ten times. The chain uses TRBV11-2 and TRBJ2-1; unclear D gene. Trimming left V 1 base short and J 3 bases short, with 7 bases between. The CDR3 has 14 amino acids. Germline V gene data show CDR1 as SGHAT and CDR2 as FQNNGV. DNA for the CDR3: TGTGCCAGCAGCTTAGTCCGGATCTACAATGAGCAGTTCTTC. Translation gives CASSLVRIYNEQFF.

This chain links TRBV3-1 with TRBJ2-1, with D possibly TRBD2 on 6 matching bases. V lost 0 bases and J lost 9, with 15 bases in between. The CDR3 has 15 residues. Germline CDR1 and CDR2: LGHDT and YNNKEL (reference sequence). The CDR3 coding sequence is TGTGCCAGCAGCCAAGATCATGGACGGGGGAGTGAGCAGTTCTTC. This gives the protein CASSQDHGRGSEQFF.

CDR3 residues: CASSLQTGVPYGYTF. CDR3 sequence (DNA): TGTGCCAGCAGCTTACAGACAGGAGTGCCCTATGGCTACACCTTC. This rearrangement joins TRBV7-9 to TRBJ1-2, with D perhaps TRBD1 (6 bases). CDR1 and CDR2 from the germline V gene are SEHNR and FQNEAQ (reference sequence). This CDR3 is built from 15 residues. The germline V and J ends were trimmed by 2 bases and 4 bases, with 14 bases remaining between them.

The J gene is TRBJ2-7, the V gene TRBV6-2 or TRBV6-3; D is possibly TRBD1 (5 bases). Germline V gives CDR1 MNHEY, CDR2 SVGEGT. The CDR3 is 14 residues long. Trimming cost V 8 bases and J 4 bases, with 18 bases left between them. CDR3 sequence (DNA): TGTGCCAGCGAACCGTCTCCAGGGCCTTACGAGCAGTACGTC. As protein: CASEPSPGPYEQYV.

This clonotype was detected only a few times. This chain uses TRBV19 with TRBJ1-4; D gene unclear. The germline V gene has CDR1 LNHDA and CDR2 SQIVND (reference sequence). CDR3 length equals 13 residues. V was clipped by 10 bases and J by 7 bases, with 16 bases between them. The CDR3 here is CATPSPDSEKLFF. The CDR3 nucleotides read TGTGCCACCCCTAGTCCCGATAGTGAAAAACTGTTTTTT. The variable domain in full, with the rest retrieved from reference TRBV19 and TRBJ1-4, is DGGITQSPKYLFRKEGQNVTLSCEQNLNHDAMYWYRQDPGQGLRLIYYSQIVNDFQKGDIAEGYSVSREKKESFPLTVTSAQKNPTAFYLCATPSPDSEKLFFGSGTQLSVL.

The gene calls are TRBV19 and TRBJ2-2, with 8 bases that match TRBD2. This CDR3 is 18 amino acids long. Trimming removed 9 bases from V and 6 bases from J; junction bases left unmatched: 21. Per the germline V gene, CDR1 is LNHDA and CDR2 is SQIVND (reference sequence). CDR3 protein: CASVNTPSGLARAGELFF. CDR3 nucleotides: TGTGCCAGCGTAAATACGCCCTCCGGACTAGCAAGGGCCGGGGAGCTGTTTTTT.

Only a few counts were recorded for this clonotype. The V call is TRBV28, the J call TRBJ1-1; possibly TRBD1 for D (5 bases). The V gene's germline CDR1 is MDHEN and CDR2 SYDVKM. This CDR3 is built from 15 residues. Trimming removed 2 bases from V and 5 bases from J, with 15 bases in between. The CDR3 DNA sequence: TGTGCCAGCAGTTTACGGACCGGGACTTATACTGAAGCTTTCTTT. Protein sequence: CASSLRTGTYTEAFF.

In this sample, this clonotype turned up many times. The V and J genes are TRBV7-9 and TRBJ2-1; D tentatively fits TRBD1 or TRBD2 (6 bases each). Trimming stripped 4 bases from V and 8 bases from J, with 18 bases between. Germline assignment: CDR1 SEHNR and CDR2 FQNEAQ (reference sequence). The CDR3 extends over 15 amino acids. CDR3 region: CASSSPVAEGDEQFF. The CDR3 DNA is TGTGCCAGCAGCTCCCCTGTAGCGGAGGGGGATGAGCAGTTCTTC.

The gene calls are TRBV6-2 or TRBV6-3 and TRBJ2-7; D is unresolved. CDR1 is MNHEY and CDR2 is SVGEGT in the germline V gene. Between the trimmed V and J ends, which lost 6 bases and 0 bases, there was a span of 9 bases. The CDR3 totals 13 residues. The CDR3 sequence is CASSRSYSYEQYV. As DNA, the CDR3 is TGTGCCAGCAGCAGGTCTTACTCCTACGAGCAGTACGTC.

Many counts were recorded for this clonotype. The chain is built from TRBV7-2 and TRBJ2-1; D is tentatively TRBD1 or TRBD2 (7 bases each). The CDR3 contains 15 residues. Trimming took 5 bases from V and 2 from J, leaving 13 bases between them. Germline assignment: CDR1 SGHTA and CDR2 FQGNSA. The DNA for the CDR3 is TGTGCCAGCAGCCTCAGGGGGGGAACCTACAATGAGCAGTTCTTC. Its protein is CASSLRGGTYNEQFF.

This clonotype was recorded at least ten times. This chain connects TRBV7-2 to TRBJ1-2; no clear D gene. V lost 1 base and J 0 bases, leaving 12 bases between the germline ends. The V gene's germline CDR1 is SGHTA and CDR2 FQGNSA. This CDR3 has 16 amino acids. The CDR3 spells CASSLGGRKANYGYTF. CDR3 DNA sequence: TGTGCCAGCAGCTTAGGCGGCCGGAAAGCTAACTATGGCTACACCTTC. Looking up the rest from reference TRBV7-2 and TRBJ1-2 gives the full variable domain: GAGVSQSPSNKVTEKGKDVELRCDPISGHTALYWYRQSLGQGLEFLIYFQGNSAPDKSGLPSDRFSAERTGGSVSTLTIQRTQQEDSAVYLCASSLGGRKANYGYTFGSGTRLTVV.

V and J are TRBV4-3 and TRBJ2-1; 8 bases match TRBD2. The CDR3 loop spans 19 amino acids. V trimming: 1 base; J trimming: 2 bases; junction bases outside the gene matches: 13. Germline CDR1 reads LGHNA; CDR2 reads YSLEER. The CDR3 sequence: CASSQGALAAGAAYNEQFF. The CDR3 bases are TGCGCCAGCAGCCAAGGCGCCCTTGCAGCGGGAGCGGCCTACAATGAGCAGTTCTTC.